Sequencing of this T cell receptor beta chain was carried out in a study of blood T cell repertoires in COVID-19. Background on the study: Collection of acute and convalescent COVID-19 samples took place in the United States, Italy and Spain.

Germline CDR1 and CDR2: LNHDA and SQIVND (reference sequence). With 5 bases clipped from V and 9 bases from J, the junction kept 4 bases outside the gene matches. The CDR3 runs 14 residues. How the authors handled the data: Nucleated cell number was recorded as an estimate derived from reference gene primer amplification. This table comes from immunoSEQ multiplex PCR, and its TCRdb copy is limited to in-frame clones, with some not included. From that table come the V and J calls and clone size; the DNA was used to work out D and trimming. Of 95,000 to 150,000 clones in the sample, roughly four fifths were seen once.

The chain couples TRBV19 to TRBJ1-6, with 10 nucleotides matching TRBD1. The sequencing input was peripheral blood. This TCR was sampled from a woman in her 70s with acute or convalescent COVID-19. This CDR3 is CASSDGTGVSPLHF. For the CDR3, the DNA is TGTGCCAGTAGTGACGGGACAGGGGTTTCACCCCTCCACTTT.